The source of this T cell receptor (beta chain) is a study of T-cell reconstitution after alpha-beta-depleted transplantation in children. Preparing the TCRbeta library involved the use of unique molecular identifiers. TCRdb re-derived calls from the PCR reads in MiXCR, one entry per CDR3 protein. The table shows around 530,000 distinct CDR3 sequences, with 30% to 35% occurring only once. This clonotype has just a few counts. The germline CDR1 and CDR2 sequences are DFQATT and SNEGSKA (reference sequence). V was clipped by 0 bases and J by 2 bases, with 12 bases between them. The CDR3 totals 15 residues.

The material sequenced was PBMCs from the stem cell graft donor, taken from the stem cell graft. The clonotype comes from a human donor who donated a stem cell graft to a child with aplastic anemia. The rearrangement joins TRBV20-1 to TRBJ2-3; D uncertain. The CDR3 coding sequence is TGCAGTGCTAGAGAAGGCTCCACCTACACAGATACGCAGTATTTT. Translation: CSAREGSTYTDTQYF.